Given below is one T cell receptor (beta chain) in context. Its cognate antigen is unknown. These data belong to a study of identical twins. General study points: Clonotypes of the beta chain that were abundant in cord blood carried fewer insertions (memory repertoires showed none). Modelling approaches yielded underestimates of out-of-frame TCR alpha sharing between monozygotic twins. Where beta out-of-frame sequences were concerned, excess twin sharing was weaker.

Template switching (which added a universal primer site) was used, and cDNA carried unique molecular identifiers. One entry per CDR3 protein, called by TCRdb with MiXCR from the 5' RACE reads. The sample contains some 600,000 distinct CDR3 sequences, around 7.5% of which appear only once. These data also featured in a second study, about yellow fever vaccine responses in identical twins.

Sequencing was carried out using PBMCs. This clonotype was obtained from a woman younger than 35 in good health.

The CDR3 bases are TGTGCCAGCAGCTTGTCCGGGACAGGGGAACCGGGGACTGAAGCTTTCTTT. Encoded protein: CASSLSGTGEPGTEAFF. V is TRBV7-9 and J is TRBJ1-1; the match to TRBD1 covers 10 bases. The CDR3 has 17 amino acids. The J segment lost 5 bases and the V segment lost 3 bases, leaving 12 bases of the junction unmatched. The germline V gene has CDR1 SEHNR and CDR2 FQNEAQ (reference sequence).